The clone carrying this T cell receptor beta chain has only a few counts. Its antigen remains unidentified. Alongside a J-beta primer mix, a sample-barcoded 5' primer served in a second PCR lasting roughly 7 to 11 cycles. Via MiXCR, TCRdb re-called the 5' RACE reads, giving one row per CDR3 protein. This table has approximately 820,000 distinct CDR3 sequences, 40% to 50% appearing once. This entry comes from a study of blood T cells in healthy people across ages. Study-level results: In older individuals, TCR beta diversity per million T cells was lower, falling roughly linearly with age.

This CDR3 has 15 residues. From germline, CDR1 is ENHRY and CDR2 SYGVKD. V was pared by 5 bases and J by 5 bases, with 18 bases between. Sequencing was performed on blood. The clonotype comes from a man between 60 and 75 years old in good health. The rearrangement links TRBV10-3 to TRBJ2-5; perhaps TRBD2 as D (7 bases). The CDR3, as DNA: TGTGCCATCAGTCTGAGCGCGGGGGCCGGCGAGACCCAGTACTTC. It encodes CAISLSAGAGETQYF.